This T cell receptor (beta chain) was profiled in a study of blood T cells in healthy people across ages. Broader study findings: Comparison with aged donors showed that long-lived donors had more naive CD4+ cells and higher diversity.

Next came a second PCR, run for about 6 to 12 cycles, which used a sample-barcoded 5' primer along with a J-beta primer mix. Researchers report that a template-switch adaptor with 12 random nucleotides tagged each cDNA molecule. TCRdb processed the 5' RACE reads anew with MiXCR; each CDR3 protein has one entry. The sample yields 980,000 or so distinct CDR3 sequences, about 48% seen once. Germline loops: CDR1 LGHDT, CDR2 YNNKEL (reference sequence). V was pared by 4 bases and J by 4 bases, with 6 bases of the junction left unmatched. There are 15 residues in the CDR3. With regard to this clonotype: Its antigen is unidentified.

The sequence was obtained from a young man in good health. Specimen: blood. The genes are TRBV3-1 and TRBJ1-1, with 10 nucleotides matching TRBD1. Here the CDR3 DNA reads TGTGCCAGCAGCCCCTGGACAGGGGGAATCACTGAAGCTTTCTTT. Translation: CASSPWTGGITEAFF.